This T cell receptor beta chain appears in the sequencing data of a study of spatial heterogeneity in lung cancer. Whole-study context: Detected sequences consistently included more beta-chain ones than alpha-chain ones. Points from the study as a whole: More often at tumor resection than at routine follow-up, ubiquitous expanded tumor TCRs were detected in the blood.

Time point described: sample taken at primary tumor resection. V was clipped by 2 bases and J by 8 bases, with 12 bases between them. Germline-derived CDR1 and CDR2 are MNHEY and SMNVEV (reference sequence). The CDR3 runs to 13 residues. Carried by each TCR cDNA molecule was a unique molecular identifier. TCRdb fed the 5' RACE reads into MiXCR, producing one record per CDR3 protein. In the table there are some 40,000 distinct CDR3 sequences, roughly 4.9% of which are singletons. At least ten counts were recorded for this clonotype. The antigen is undetermined. The sequence was obtained from a female donor with early-stage non-small cell lung cancer. The chain employs TRBV27 and TRBJ1-2; D gene unclear. The sample was PBMCs, taken at surgery. CDR3 residues: CASSLRAGGGYTF. The CDR3 coding sequence is TGTGCCAGCAGTTTAAGGGCCGGTGGGGGCTACACCTTC.